This TCR beta chain was identified in a study of OX40 agonist ivuxolimab in advanced cancers. Overall study: Of the patients, three showed partial responses, one with hepatocellular carcinoma and two with cutaneous melanoma.

Repertoires were generated with immunoSEQ multiplex PCR, while TCRdb's copy carries only in-frame clones and drops some. Of fewer than 45,000 clones listed, 80% to 90% were seen once; the top ten hold 35% to 40%. This CDR3 region has 14 residues. Germline-derived CDR1 and CDR2 are SEHNR and FQNEAQ (reference sequence). Losses at the gene ends were 5 bases for V and 0 bases for J; bases not matched to a gene: 4. The V gene is TRBV7-9, the J gene TRBJ2-7; 7 nucleotides agree with TRBD1. The sample here was CD4+ or CD8+ T cells sorted from blood, taken in a trial of the OX40 agonist ivuxolimab. The TCR sequence derives from an adult with an advanced solid tumor such as melanoma, head and neck, liver or kidney cancer. Here the CDR3 DNA reads TGTGCCAGCAGCCTTACAGGGGACTCCTACGAGCAGTACTTC. Residues: CASSLTGDSYEQYF.